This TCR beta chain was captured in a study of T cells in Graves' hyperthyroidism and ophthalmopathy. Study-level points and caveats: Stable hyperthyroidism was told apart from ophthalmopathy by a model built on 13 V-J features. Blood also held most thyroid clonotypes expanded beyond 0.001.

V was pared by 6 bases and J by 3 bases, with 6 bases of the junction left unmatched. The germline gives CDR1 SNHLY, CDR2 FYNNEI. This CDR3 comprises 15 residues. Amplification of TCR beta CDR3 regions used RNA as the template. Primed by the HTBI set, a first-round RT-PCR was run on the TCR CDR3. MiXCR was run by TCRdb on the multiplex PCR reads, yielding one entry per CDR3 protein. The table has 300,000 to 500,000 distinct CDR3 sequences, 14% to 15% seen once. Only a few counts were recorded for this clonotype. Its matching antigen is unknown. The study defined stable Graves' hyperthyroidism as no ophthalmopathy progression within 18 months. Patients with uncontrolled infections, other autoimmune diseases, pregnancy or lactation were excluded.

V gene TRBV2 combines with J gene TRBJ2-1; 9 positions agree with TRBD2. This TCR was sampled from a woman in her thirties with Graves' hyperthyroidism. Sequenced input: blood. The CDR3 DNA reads TGTGCCAGCAGGGCCGGGACTAGCAGCTACAATGAGCAGTTCTTC. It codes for CASRAGTSSYNEQFF.